This paragraph reports one T cell receptor (beta chain). The antigen is unknown. Repertoires were generated with immunoSEQ multiplex PCR, while TCRdb's copy carries only in-frame clones and drops some. The table records more than 80,000 clones, roughly nine tenths of them present only once. This entry comes from a study of OX40 agonist ivuxolimab in advanced cancers. Overall study results and limits: People who partly responded at 0.1-3.0 mg/kg had some of the least clonal expansion seen.

The CDR3 has 14 amino acids. CDR1 is LNHDA and CDR2 is SQIVND in the germline V gene (reference sequence). V lost 8 bases and J lost 5, with 16 bases in between. The receptor was derived from an adult with an advanced solid tumor such as melanoma, head and neck, liver or kidney cancer. The sample in question was CD4+ or CD8+ T cells sorted from blood, obtained in a trial of the OX40 agonist ivuxolimab. The chain couples TRBV19 to TRBJ1-5; D call uncertain. The CDR3 region has the DNA TGTGCCAGTTCTCTATCCGGAGGAGATCAGCCCCAGCATTTT. Translated: CASSLSGGDQPQHF.